These 31 T cell receptor beta chains originate from one sample sequenced in a study of cytomegalovirus exposure and HLA in healthy donors. 60 Vbeta and 13 Jbeta primers were used in PCR. Generated by immunoSEQ multiplex PCR, the TCRdb table keeps only in-frame clones and is missing some. The data hold about 150,000 clones, with roughly 85% observed a single time. Material for sequencing was PBMCs. The receptors were gathered from a boy between 2 and 10 years old in good health and CMV-seronegative.

This chain joins TRBV5-4 and TRBJ1-1; 7 bases agree with TRBD1. CDR1 and CDR2 (germline): SGHNT, YYREEE (reference sequence). The CDR3 has 15 residues. V dropped 4 bases and J dropped 4; count of bases not matched to a gene: 10. The CDR3: CASSPTMTGSTEAFF. As DNA, the CDR3 is TGTGCCAGCAGCCCCACCATGACAGGGAGCACTGAAGCTTTCTTT. Based on the CDR3 plus reference TRBV5-4 and TRBJ1-1, the full variable domain is ETGVTQSPTHLIKTRGQQVTLRCSSQSGHNTVSWYQQALGQGPQFIFQYYREEENGRGNFPPRFSGLQFPNYSSELNVNALELDDSALYLCASSPTMTGSTEAFFGQGTRLTVV.

The chain employs TRBV6-5 and TRBJ1-2; D gene ambiguous. The V gene lost 2 bases and the J gene lost 8 bases, with 18 bases spanning the gap. The germline V gene has CDR1 MNHEY and CDR2 SVGAGI. CDR3 length: 15 residues. The CDR3 sequence: CASSYDYGPGEGYTF. DNA for the CDR3: TGTGCCAGCAGTTACGACTACGGACCTGGGGAAGGCTACACCTTC.

This clone was detected once. The CDR3 loop is CASSSIPRTGDYGYTF. CDR3 sequence (DNA): TGTGCCAGCAGCTCAATACCCCGGACAGGGGACTATGGCTACACCTTC. This chain connects TRBV11-2 to TRBJ1-2; 9 nucleotides line up with TRBD1. This CDR3 has 16 residues. After removal of 4 bases from V and 3 bases from J, the junction contained 9 bases not matched to a gene. CDR1 and CDR2 from the germline V gene are SGHAT and FQNNGV.

This chain links TRBV5-1 with TRBJ1-1, with a possible D match to TRBD1 (5 bases). The CDR3 has 13 amino acids. Trimming shortened V by 5 bases and J by 5 bases, and 13 bases separated the two germline ends. From germline, CDR1 is SGHRS and CDR2 YFSETQ. The CDR3 loop is CASRRRGWTEAFF. CDR3 DNA: TGCGCCAGCAGGCGAAGGGGTTGGACTGAAGCTTTCTTT.

The chain joins TRBV5-4 to TRBJ2-1; 7 nucleotides line up with TRBD1. The CDR3 is 15 amino acids. Germline V gene sequence: CDR1 SGHNT, CDR2 YYREEE (reference sequence). Trimming at V came to 3 bases and at J to 3 bases, leaving 6 bases not matched to a gene. This CDR3 reads CASSSGTALYNEQFF. CDR3 DNA: TGTGCCAGCAGCTCGGGGACAGCCCTCTACAATGAGCAGTTCTTC.

The V gene is TRBV30, the J gene TRBJ2-7; 8 bases fit TRBD2. Germline trimming cut 3 bases from V and 2 bases from J; bases unmatched to any gene: 12. The germline gives CDR1 GTSNPN, CDR2 SVGIG (reference sequence). CDR3 size: 16 residues. The CDR3 loop is CAWRFGRGLITYEQYV. Written as DNA, the CDR3 is TGTGCCTGGAGGTTCGGGAGGGGACTTATAACCTACGAGCAGTACGTC.

The chain is built from TRBV7-9 and TRBJ2-7, with TRBD2 identical over 10 bases. Germline CDR1 and CDR2: SEHNR and FQNEAQ (reference sequence). The CDR3 totals 12 residues. The DNA for the CDR3 is TGTTCCAGCAGCCTAGCGGGGGCCGAGCAGTACGTC. Its translation: CSSSLAGAEQYV.

The chain joins TRBV10-2 to TRBJ2-6; 10 bases line up with TRBD1. CDR1 and CDR2 from the germline V gene are WSHSY and SAAADI. Trimming cost V 4 bases and J 12 bases; bases outside gene matches: 9. The CDR3 has 15 residues. The CDR3 sequence: CASSGPGQGPTVLTF. For the CDR3, the DNA is TGCGCCAGCAGTGGGCCGGGACAGGGGCCCACCGTCCTGACTTTC.

The CDR3, as DNA: TGTGCCAGCAGCGTGTACAGGGGAGGCACAGATACGCAGTATTTT. It is translated as CASSVYRGGTDTQYF. This chain links TRBV9 with TRBJ2-3; 7 bases fit TRBD1. The CDR3 has 15 residues. Germline trimming cut 2 bases from V and 1 base from J; bases unmatched to any gene: 4. Germline assignment: CDR1 SGDLS and CDR2 YYNGEE. The full variable domain, its missing parts supplied by reference TRBV9 and TRBJ2-3, is DSGVTQTPKHLITATGQRVTLRCSPRSGDLSVYWYQQSLDQGLQFLIQYYNGEERAKGNILERFSAQQFPDLHSELNLSSLELGDSALYFCASSVYRGGTDTQYFGPGTRLTVL.

The V gene is TRBV4-2, the J gene TRBJ1-1; tentative D call: TRBD1 (5 bases). Trimming took 4 bases from V and 2 from J, leaving 17 bases between them. CDR3 length: 16 amino acids. CDR1 and CDR2 (germline): LGHNA, YNFKEQ. The CDR3 sequence: CASSPLVGGDNTEAFF. CDR3 in DNA: TGTGCCAGCAGCCCCCTGGTTGGGGGGGACAACACTGAAGCTTTCTTT.

This chain uses TRBV6-1 with TRBJ1-1; weak D call: TRBD1 (6 bases). V was clipped by 4 bases and J by 6 bases, with 15 bases between them. The CDR3 is 14 residues long. Germline CDR1 MNHNS, CDR2 SASEGT. The CDR3 nucleotides read TGTGCCAGCAGTGGGGAGGGGAGGGGGGCTGAAGCTTTCTTT. Protein: CASSGEGRGAEAFF.

The V gene is TRBV28, the J gene TRBJ2-6, with 9 bases lining up with TRBD1. V gave up 5 bases and J gave up 0 bases; unmatched junction bases: 8. The germline gives CDR1 MDHEN, CDR2 SYDVKM. The CDR3 consists of 18 residues. As DNA, the CDR3 is TGTGCCAGCAGTGATTTAGACAGGGGGGGCTCTGGGGCCAACGTCCTGACTTTC. Protein sequence: CASSDLDRGGSGANVLTF.

The chain employs TRBV23-1 and TRBJ2-6; perhaps TRBD1 as D (6 bases). TRBV23-1 is classed as an ORF, of uncertain function. The CDR3 runs 17 residues. With 5 bases removed from V and 0 bases from J, the gap between germline ends came to 14 bases. CDR3 loop: CASSSRDNYSGANVLTF. CDR3 coding DNA: TGCGCCAGCAGTTCCCGGGACAACTACTCTGGGGCCAACGTCCTGACTTTC.

The CDR3 loop reads CASRTGTGLSGELFF. The CDR3 nucleotides are TGTGCCAGCAGAACCGGGACAGGGCTGTCCGGGGAGCTGTTTTTT. The gene calls are TRBV5-8 and TRBJ2-2; TRBD1 aligns across 9 bases. The junction had 8 bases not matched to a gene; V was cut back by 5 bases and J by 6 bases. The CDR3 consists of 15 residues. The germline V gene encodes CDR1 SGHTS and CDR2 YDEGEE.

V usage is TRBV11-2 and J usage is TRBJ2-3, with 9 bases aligning to TRBD2. The CDR3 length is 15 residues. Germline CDR1 and CDR2: SGHAT and FQNNGV. Losses at the gene ends were 5 bases for V and 3 bases for J; bases not matched to a gene: 6. The CDR3 loop reads CASSQRTSGTDTQYF. The CDR3 coding sequence is TGTGCCAGCAGCCAAAGAACTAGCGGGACAGATACGCAGTATTTT.

The genes are TRBV9 and TRBJ2-1, with 7 bases fitting TRBD2. The CDR3 spans 16 residues. V dropped 3 bases and J dropped 5; count of bases not matched to a gene: 11. From germline, CDR1 is SGDLS and CDR2 YYNGEE. For the CDR3, the DNA is TGTGCCAGCAGCGGGCCGGGACTAAAATCTGACAATGAGCAGTTCTTC. It encodes CASSGPGLKSDNEQFF.

J is TRBJ2-3 and V is TRBV14, with TRBD2 as a possible D gene (6 bases). Germline V CDR1 and CDR2: SGHDN, FVKESK. The CDR3 has 14 residues. Trimming took 0 bases from V and 4 from J, leaving 8 bases between them. CDR3 sequence: CASSQEAGADTQYF. Here the CDR3 DNA reads TGTGCCAGCAGCCAAGAAGCGGGCGCAGATACGCAGTATTTT. The full variable domain, its missing parts supplied by reference TRBV14 and TRBJ2-3, is EAGVTQFPSHSVIEKGQTVTLRCDPISGHDNLYWYRRVMGKEIKFLLHFVKESKQDESGMPNNRFLAERTGGTYSTLKVQPAELEDSGVYFCASSQEAGADTQYFGPGTRLTVL.

The chain couples TRBV19 to TRBJ2-1, with 11 bases aligning to TRBD2. This CDR3 region has 15 residues. V shed 3 bases, J shed 7 bases, and the junction held 5 bases outside the gene matches. CDR1 is LNHDA, CDR2 SQIVND, per germline (reference sequence). This CDR3 is CASSIIAGGQNEQFF. For the CDR3, the DNA is TGTGCCAGTAGTATTATAGCGGGGGGGCAGAATGAGCAGTTCTTC.

The gene calls are TRBV25-1 and TRBJ2-1; D may be TRBD1 (6 bases). The germline V gene has CDR1 MGHDK and CDR2 SYGVNS. Trimming removed 4 bases from V and 12 bases from J, with 10 bases in between. CDR3 length equals 11 residues. CDR3 DNA sequence: TGTGCCAGCAGTGCACAGGGACCGCAGTTCTTC. Translating gives CASSAQGPQFF.

The chain combines TRBV5-6 with TRBJ2-7; D gene unclear. Trimming cost V 0 bases and J 2 bases, with 12 bases left between them. The CDR3 totals 15 residues. The germline gives CDR1 SGHDT, CDR2 YYEEEE. The CDR3 reads CASSLETPIAYEQYF. The CDR3 region has the DNA TGTGCCAGCAGCTTGGAGACACCAATTGCCTACGAGCAGTACTTC.

This clone was observed a few times. The gene calls are TRBV6-6 and TRBJ2-3; D is possibly TRBD2 (7 bases). Trimming cost V 0 bases and J 4 bases, with 11 bases left between them. Germline V gene lookup returns CDR1 MNHNY and CDR2 SVGAGI (reference sequence). The CDR3 totals 15 residues. As DNA, the CDR3 is TGTGCCAGCAGTTACTCGGGGGGGGGCGCAGATACGCAGTATTTT. Translating it yields CASSYSGGGADTQYF.

This clone appeared once. At one end, the junction sequence differs from germline, possibly due to a read error. The chain has TRBV19 and TRBJ1-1, with D possibly matching TRBD1 (6 bases). CDR3 length: 13 amino acids. Germline lookup yields CDR1 LNHDA and CDR2 SQIVND (reference sequence). CDR3 residues: CVSSATTGTEAFF. CDR3 nucleotides: TGTGTCAGTAGTGCGACCACAGGGACTGAAGCTTTCTTT.

This chain uses TRBV7-9 with TRBJ1-2; no definite D call. Germline V gene lookup returns CDR1 SEHNR and CDR2 FQNEAQ (reference sequence). The CDR3 consists of 15 residues. V was clipped by 5 bases and J by 4 bases, with 17 bases between them. In DNA form, the CDR3 reads TGTGCCAGCAGCCCTGCGGGAGGGTTGAGCTATGGCTACACCTTC. Protein sequence: CASSPAGGLSYGYTF.

This chain links TRBV4-2 with TRBJ1-2; no reliable D call. This CDR3 region has 13 residues. Germline CDR1 reads LGHNA; CDR2 reads YNFKEQ. The V gene lost 6 bases and the J gene lost 2 bases, with 10 bases spanning the gap. CDR3 residues: CASSDLTNYGYTF. The CDR3 region has the DNA TGTGCCAGCAGTGACCTGACAAACTATGGCTACACCTTC.

The chain couples TRBV27 to TRBJ2-1; D is undetermined. In germline, CDR1 is MNHEY, CDR2 SMNVEV (reference sequence). This CDR3 region has 15 residues. Trimming shortened V by 4 bases and J by 4 bases, and 14 bases separated the two germline ends. DNA of the CDR3: TGTGCCAGCAGTTCCCGTTTAGCACCGTACAATGAGCAGTTCTTC. Encoded protein: CASSSRLAPYNEQFF.

This rearrangement joins TRBV19 to TRBJ1-1; D not certain. V was shortened by 1 base and J by 6 bases, with 9 bases between the two germline ends. This CDR3 region has 13 residues. Germline CDR1 LNHDA, CDR2 SQIVND (reference sequence). In DNA form, the CDR3 reads TGTGCCAGTAGTATAGGTCCCGGGGCTGAAGCTTTCTTT. This codes for CASSIGPGAEAFF.

The rearrangement joins TRBV6-1 to TRBJ2-2; tentatively, D is TRBD2 (5 bases). V was pared by 7 bases and J by 5 bases, with 11 bases between. From germline, CDR1 is MNHNS and CDR2 SASEGT. The CDR3 length is 13 residues. The CDR3 spells CASTGWVTGELFF. CDR3 sequence (DNA): TGTGCCAGCACGGGGTGGGTAACCGGGGAGCTGTTTTTT.

Turning to this clone: Relative to the germline gene, one junction end is altered; a read error may explain this. The chain combines TRBV6-1 with TRBJ2-4; 14 positions agree with TRBD2. CDR1 MNHNS and CDR2 SASEGT come from the germline V gene. The CDR3 runs 15 residues. The CDR3, as DNA: TGTGCCAGCAGCTTTAGTGGCACCGGGACTAGCGGGAGACGGTTC. Protein product: CASSFSGTGTSGRRF.

This clone was detected only a few times. The chain has TRBV6-1 and TRBJ1-2; 9 positions match TRBD1. The CDR3 covers 15 residues. Germline values: CDR1 MNHNS, CDR2 SASEGT. V dropped 6 bases and J dropped 4; count of bases not matched to a gene: 9. The CDR3 nucleotides read TGTGCCAGCAGCCCAGGAGGGACAGGGACCTATGGCTACACCTTC. Its protein is CASSPGGTGTYGYTF.

V and J are TRBV6-6 and TRBJ2-3; 8 bases are shared with TRBD1. J gave up 0 bases and V 5 bases, and 4 bases lay outside the gene matches. This CDR3 is built from 15 residues. The germline gives CDR1 MNHNY, CDR2 SVGAGI (reference sequence). The CDR3, as DNA: TGTGCCAGCAGTCCAGGGGGCTCGAGCACAGATACGCAGTATTTT. It yields the protein CASSPGGSSTDTQYF.

The gene calls are TRBV30 and TRBJ2-5; 8 bases are shared with TRBD2. CDR3 length equals 12 residues. The V gene end was trimmed by 5 bases and the J gene end by 4 bases; junction bases not matched to a gene: 3. Germline CDR1 and CDR2: GTSNPN and SVGIG (reference sequence). This CDR3 reads CAWQTSGETQYF. CDR3 coding DNA: TGTGCCTGGCAAACTAGCGGAGAGACCCAGTACTTC.